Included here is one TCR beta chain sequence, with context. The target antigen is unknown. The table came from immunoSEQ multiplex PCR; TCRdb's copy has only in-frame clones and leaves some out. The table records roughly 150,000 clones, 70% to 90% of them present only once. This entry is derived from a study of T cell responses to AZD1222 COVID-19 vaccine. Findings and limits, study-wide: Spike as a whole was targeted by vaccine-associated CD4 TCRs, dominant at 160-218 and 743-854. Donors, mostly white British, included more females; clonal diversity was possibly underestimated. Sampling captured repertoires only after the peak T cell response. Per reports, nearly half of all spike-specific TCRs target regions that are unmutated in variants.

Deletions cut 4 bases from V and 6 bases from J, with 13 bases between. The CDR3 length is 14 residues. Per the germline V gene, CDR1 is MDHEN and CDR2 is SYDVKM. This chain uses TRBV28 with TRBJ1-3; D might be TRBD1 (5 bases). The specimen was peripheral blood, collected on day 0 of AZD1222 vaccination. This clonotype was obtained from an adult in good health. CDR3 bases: TGTGCCAGCAGTTCTCGGACATGGTCAAACACCATATATTTT. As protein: CASSSRTWSNTIYF.